This is a list of T cell receptor beta chains from one sample in a study of PD-1 blockade in classical Hodgkin lymphoma. TCRdb keeps only in-frame clones here, not all; method: immunoSEQ multiplex PCR. This table holds fewer than 15,000 clones, around 84% found once. The sequences come from peripheral blood mononuclear cells (PBMCs), collected at baseline. Receptor source: a human donor with classical Hodgkin lymphoma. Both conserved end residues are part of each CDR3. The D gene is left open where the match is weak.

j_gene,v_gene,d_gene,CDR3aa
TRBJ2-2,TRBV28,TRBD1,CASSYPQGVGVAGELFF
TRBJ1-1,TRBV7-9,.,CASSSFRGVTEAFF
TRBJ2-5,TRBV5-1,.,CASSLSGTYQETQYF
TRBJ2-3,TRBV1,.,CTSSQDVGGPDTQYF
TRBJ2-1,TRBV7-2,TRBD2,CASSLSSGGYNEQFF
TRBJ2-1,TRBV30,.,CAWVADWNNEQFF
TRBJ1-5,TRBV4-1,.,CASSQAQASNQPQHF
TRBJ2-6,TRBV30,.,CAWSVRRDSSGANVLTF
TRBJ2-7,TRBV11-3,.,CASSQRNYEQYF
TRBJ2-7,TRBV30,TRBD2,CAWSVGTSGGSSYEQYF
TRBJ1-2,TRBV7-9,TRBD1,CASSSAGTGGHGYTF
TRBJ2-2,TRBV6-6,.,CASSYSRVNTGELFF
TRBJ1-5,TRBV7-9,.,CASSLGGQPQHF
TRBJ2-7,TRBV28,TRBD2,CASSLGTSGYEQYF
TRBJ1-1,TRBV6-6,TRBD1,CASSYPPGTAITEAFF
TRBJ2-5,TRBV20-1,.,CSALSETQYF
TRBJ2-1,TRBV2,.,CASSEDSLEQFF
TRBJ1-5,TRBV15,TRBD1,CATSRSTGKVQPQHF
TRBJ2-1,TRBV7-9,TRBD2,CASSFGSGGYNEQFF
TRBJ2-1,TRBV19,TRBD2,CASSLSSGGPYNEQFF
TRBJ1-1,TRBV6-5,.,CASSADPGTEAFF
TRBJ2-7,TRBV10-2,.,CASSAPGPAFSEQYF
TRBJ1-1,TRBV4-3,.,CASSVDWGTEAFF
TRBJ2-7,TRBV7-9,TRBD1,CASMDTGVGYEQYF
TRBJ1-4,TRBV2,.,CASSVEGLVYEKLFF
TRBJ1-4,TRBV25-1,.,CASSRDSATNEKLFF
TRBJ2-1,TRBV4-3,.,CASSQVASSYNEQFF
TRBJ2-3,TRBV2,TRBD2,CASTPPRLAGVLGTDTQYF
TRBJ2-1,TRBV30,.,CAWTEGNEQFF
TRBJ2-5,TRBV7-6,TRBD1,CASSPWTGSAETQYF
TRBJ2-2,TRBV2,.,CASSAEGNTGELFF
TRBJ1-1,TRBV7-2,.,CASTSRDPTEAFF
TRBJ1-4,TRBV6-6,.,CASSYPGEHEKLFF
TRBJ2-1,TRBV7-9,TRBD1,CASSHRQGGNEQFF
TRBJ1-1,TRBV6-5,.,CASSYSARTEAFF
TRBJ2-3,TRBV27,TRBD2,CASSLGLAGGRGTDTQYF
TRBJ2-3,TRBV6-6,.,CASSQGTVRGGDTQYF
TRBJ2-7,TRBV6-5,.,CASSHRGASYEQYF
TRBJ1-1,TRBV19,.,CASSAQGNTEAFF
TRBJ2-7,TRBV13,TRBD2,CASSLLGSGGIYEQYF
TRBJ1-1,TRBV25-1,.,CASSGGTEAFF
TRBJ1-4,TRBV12-5,TRBD1,CASGSGQPNEKLFF
TRBJ1-1,TRBV7-9,.,CASSTPGEAFF
TRBJ1-6,TRBV9,.,CASSAQGSYNSPLHF
TRBJ1-1,TRBV7-9,.,CASSPRTHTEAFF
TRBJ1-2,TRBV5-4,.,CASSLIGARGYTF
TRBJ2-5,TRBV5-8,.,CASSLRPPPVQYF
TRBJ1-5,TRBV30,.,CAWSGGPNQPQHF
TRBJ1-2,TRBV7-6,.,CASSLEMGVQRGYTF
TRBJ1-2,TRBV18,.,CASSPGQTLYGYTF
TRBJ1-1,TRBV7-8,.,CASSSGHLNTEAFF